This T cell receptor (beta chain) was retrieved from a study of PD-1 blockade in classical Hodgkin lymphoma. The method was immunoSEQ multiplex PCR; TCRdb's version includes in-frame clones alone and lacks a portion of them. The repertoire holds more than 90,000 clones, with roughly 79% as singletons. The trim removed 3 bases at V and 3 bases at J, leaving 4 bases unmatched. The germline V gene has CDR1 SGHTA and CDR2 FQGNSA. This CDR3 is built from 14 residues. Every patient experienced relapse after autologous stem cell transplantation, and brentuximab vedotin exposure varied. Specimen: peripheral blood mononuclear cells (PBMCs), collected before the second cycle of nivolumab. The V and J genes are TRBV7-2 and TRBJ2-7, with 8 bases aligning to TRBD1. The source of this sequence is a human donor with classical Hodgkin lymphoma. The CDR3 DNA is TGTGCCAGCAGCTTCACAGGGGGAGGCTACGAGCAGTACTTC. As protein: CASSFTGGGYEQYF.